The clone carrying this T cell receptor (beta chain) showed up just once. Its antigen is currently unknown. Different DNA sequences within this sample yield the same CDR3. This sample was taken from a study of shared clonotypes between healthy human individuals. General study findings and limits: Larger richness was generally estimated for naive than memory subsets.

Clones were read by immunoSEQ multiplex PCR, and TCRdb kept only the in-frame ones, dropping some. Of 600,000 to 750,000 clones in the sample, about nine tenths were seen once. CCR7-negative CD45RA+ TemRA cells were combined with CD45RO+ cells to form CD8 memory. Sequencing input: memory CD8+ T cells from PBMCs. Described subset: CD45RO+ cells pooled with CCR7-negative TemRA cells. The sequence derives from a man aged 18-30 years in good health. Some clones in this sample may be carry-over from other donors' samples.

The CDR3 coding sequence is TGTGCCAGCAGCGTGAGCTACAATGAGCAGTTCTTC. Translated: CASSVSYNEQFF. The J gene is TRBJ2-1, the V gene TRBV9; D gene uncertain. Trimming removed 2 bases from V and 3 bases from J, with 3 bases in between. The CDR3 is made up of 12 amino acids. Germline V lookup: CDR1 SGDLS, CDR2 YYNGEE.